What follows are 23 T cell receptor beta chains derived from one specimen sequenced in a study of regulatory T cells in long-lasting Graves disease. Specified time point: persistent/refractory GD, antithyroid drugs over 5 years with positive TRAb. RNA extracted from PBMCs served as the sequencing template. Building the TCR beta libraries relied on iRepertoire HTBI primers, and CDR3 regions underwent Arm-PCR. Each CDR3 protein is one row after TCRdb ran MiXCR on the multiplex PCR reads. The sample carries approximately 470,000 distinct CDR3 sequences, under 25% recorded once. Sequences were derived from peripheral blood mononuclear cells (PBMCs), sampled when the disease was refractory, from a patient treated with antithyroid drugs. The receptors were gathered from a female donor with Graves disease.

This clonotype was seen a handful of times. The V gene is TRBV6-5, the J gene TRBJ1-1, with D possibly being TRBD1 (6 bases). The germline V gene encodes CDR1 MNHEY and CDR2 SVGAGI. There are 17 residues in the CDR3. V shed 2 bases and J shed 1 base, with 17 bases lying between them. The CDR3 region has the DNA TGTGCCAGCAGTTACATGCGTGCGGGGGCTAAGAACACTGAAGCTTTCTTT. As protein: CASSYMRAGAKNTEAFF.

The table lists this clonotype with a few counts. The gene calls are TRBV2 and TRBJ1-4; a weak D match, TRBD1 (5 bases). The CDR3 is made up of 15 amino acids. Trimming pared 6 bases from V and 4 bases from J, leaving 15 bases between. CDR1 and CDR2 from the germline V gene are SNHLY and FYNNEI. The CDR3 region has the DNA TGTGCCAGCAGAGGGACCCGGGGGAATAATGAAAAACTGTTTTTT. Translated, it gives CASRGTRGNNEKLFF.

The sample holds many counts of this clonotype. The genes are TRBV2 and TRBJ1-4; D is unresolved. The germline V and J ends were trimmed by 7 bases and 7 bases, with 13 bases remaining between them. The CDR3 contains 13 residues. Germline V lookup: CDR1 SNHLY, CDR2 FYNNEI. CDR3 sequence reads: CASNGFLSEKLFF. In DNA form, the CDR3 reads TGTGCCAGCAATGGTTTCCTTAGTGAAAAACTGTTTTTT.

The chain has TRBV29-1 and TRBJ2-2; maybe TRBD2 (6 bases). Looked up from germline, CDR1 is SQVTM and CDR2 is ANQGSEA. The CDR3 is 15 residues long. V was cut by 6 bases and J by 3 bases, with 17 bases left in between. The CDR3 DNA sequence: TGCAGCGTATTGGCAGCTAGCGCTTACACCGGGGAGCTGTTTTTT. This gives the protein CSVLAASAYTGELFF.

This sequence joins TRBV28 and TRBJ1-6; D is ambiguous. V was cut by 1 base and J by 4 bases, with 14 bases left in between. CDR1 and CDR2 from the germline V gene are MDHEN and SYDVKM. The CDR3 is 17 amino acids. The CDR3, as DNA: TGTGCCAGCAGTTTATACAGACATCGAGATTATAATTCACCCCTCCACTTT. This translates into CASSLYRHRDYNSPLHF.

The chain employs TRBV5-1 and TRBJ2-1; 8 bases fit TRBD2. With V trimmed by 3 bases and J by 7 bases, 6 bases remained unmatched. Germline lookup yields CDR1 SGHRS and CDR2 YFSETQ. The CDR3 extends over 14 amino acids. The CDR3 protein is CASSSGGPWNEQFF. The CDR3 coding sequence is TGCGCCAGCAGCTCGGGAGGGCCTTGGAATGAGCAGTTCTTC.

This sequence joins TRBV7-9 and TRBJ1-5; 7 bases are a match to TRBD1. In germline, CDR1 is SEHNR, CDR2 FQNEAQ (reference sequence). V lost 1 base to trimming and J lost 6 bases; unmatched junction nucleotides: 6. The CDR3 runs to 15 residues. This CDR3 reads CASSLGGGDSQPQHF. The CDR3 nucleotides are TGTGCCAGCAGCTTAGGGGGGGGGGACAGTCAGCCCCAGCATTTT. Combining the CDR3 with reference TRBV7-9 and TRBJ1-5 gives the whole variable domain DTGVSQNPRHKITKRGQNVTFRCDPISEHNRLYWYRQTLGQGPEFLTYFQNEAQLEKSRLLSDRFSAERPKGSFSTLEIQRTEQGDSAMYLCASSLGGGDSQPQHFGDGTRLSIL.

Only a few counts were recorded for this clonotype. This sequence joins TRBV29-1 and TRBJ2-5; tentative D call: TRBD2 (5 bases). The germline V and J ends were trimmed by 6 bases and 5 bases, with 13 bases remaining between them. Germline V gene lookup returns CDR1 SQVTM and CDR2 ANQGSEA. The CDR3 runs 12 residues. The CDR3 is CSVARGWETQYF. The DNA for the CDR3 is TGCAGCGTCGCACGGGGTTGGGAGACCCAGTACTTC. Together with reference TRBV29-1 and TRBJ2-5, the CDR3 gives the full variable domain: SAVISQKPSRDICQRGTSLTIQCQVDSQVTMMFWYRQQPGQSLTLIATANQGSEATYESGFVIDKFPISRPNLTFSTLTVSNMSPEDSSIYLCSVARGWETQYFGPGTRLLVL.

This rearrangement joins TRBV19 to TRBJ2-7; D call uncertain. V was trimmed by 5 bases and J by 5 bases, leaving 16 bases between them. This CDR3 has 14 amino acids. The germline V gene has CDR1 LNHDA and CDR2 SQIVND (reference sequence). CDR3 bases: TGTGCCAGTAGTCCATTTGGGATGGTACACGAGCAGTACTTC. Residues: CASSPFGMVHEQYF.

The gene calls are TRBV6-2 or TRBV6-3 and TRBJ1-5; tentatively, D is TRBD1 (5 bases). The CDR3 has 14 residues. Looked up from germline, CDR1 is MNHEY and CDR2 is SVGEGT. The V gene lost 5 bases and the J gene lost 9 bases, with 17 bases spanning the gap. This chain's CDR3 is CASSGGAGLRPQHF. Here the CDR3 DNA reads TGTGCCAGCAGTGGGGGAGCAGGGCTTCGGCCCCAGCATTTT.

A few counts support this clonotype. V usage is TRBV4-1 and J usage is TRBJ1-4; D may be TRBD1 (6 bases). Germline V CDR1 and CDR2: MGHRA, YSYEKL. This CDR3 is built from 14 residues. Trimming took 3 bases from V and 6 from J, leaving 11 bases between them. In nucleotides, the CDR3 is TGCGCCAGCAGCCACCCAGGGGACGATGAAAAACTGTTTTTT. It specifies CASSHPGDDEKLFF.

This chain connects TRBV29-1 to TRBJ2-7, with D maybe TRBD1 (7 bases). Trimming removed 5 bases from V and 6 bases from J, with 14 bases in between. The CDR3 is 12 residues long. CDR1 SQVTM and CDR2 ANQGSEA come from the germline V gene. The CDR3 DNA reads TGCAGCGTTAATTTCCAGGGGGGCGAGCAGTACTTC. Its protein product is CSVNFQGGEQYF.

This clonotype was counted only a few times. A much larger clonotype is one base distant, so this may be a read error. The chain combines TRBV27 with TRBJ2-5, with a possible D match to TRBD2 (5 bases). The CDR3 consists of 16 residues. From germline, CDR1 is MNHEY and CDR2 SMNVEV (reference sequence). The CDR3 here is CASSLNPQLAQETQCF. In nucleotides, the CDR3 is TGTGCCAGCAGTTTAAATCCGCAGCTAGCTCAAGAGACCCAGTGCTTC.

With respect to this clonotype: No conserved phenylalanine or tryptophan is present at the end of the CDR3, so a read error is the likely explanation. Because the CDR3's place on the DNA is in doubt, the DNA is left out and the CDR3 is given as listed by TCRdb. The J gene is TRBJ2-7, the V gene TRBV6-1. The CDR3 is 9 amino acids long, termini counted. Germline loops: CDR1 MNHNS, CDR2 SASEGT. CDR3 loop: CASKENAYR.

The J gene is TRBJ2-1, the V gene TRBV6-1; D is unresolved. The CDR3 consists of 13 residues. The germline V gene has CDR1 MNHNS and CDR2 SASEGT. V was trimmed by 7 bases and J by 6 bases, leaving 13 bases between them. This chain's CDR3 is CASKITLGNEQFF. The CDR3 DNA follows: TGTGCCAGCAAAATAACATTGGGCAATGAGCAGTTCTTC.

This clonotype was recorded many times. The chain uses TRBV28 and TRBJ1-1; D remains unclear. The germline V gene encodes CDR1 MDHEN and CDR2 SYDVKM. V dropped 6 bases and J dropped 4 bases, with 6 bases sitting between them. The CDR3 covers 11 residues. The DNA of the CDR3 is TGTGCCAGCAGACATTCCACTGAAGCTTTCTTT. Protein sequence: CASRHSTEAFF.

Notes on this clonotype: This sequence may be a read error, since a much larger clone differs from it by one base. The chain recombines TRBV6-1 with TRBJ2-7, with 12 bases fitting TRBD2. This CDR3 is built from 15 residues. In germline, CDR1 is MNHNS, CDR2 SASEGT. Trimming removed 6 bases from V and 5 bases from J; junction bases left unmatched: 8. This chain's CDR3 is CASRLRLAGAHEQYF. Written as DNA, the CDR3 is TGTGCCAGCAGACTGCGACTAGCGGGAGCCCACGAGCAGTACTTC.

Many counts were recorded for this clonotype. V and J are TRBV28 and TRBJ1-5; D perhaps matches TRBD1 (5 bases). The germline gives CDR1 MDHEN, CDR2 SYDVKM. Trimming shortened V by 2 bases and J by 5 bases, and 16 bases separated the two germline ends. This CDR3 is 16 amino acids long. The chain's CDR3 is CASSLGRRRAYQPQHF. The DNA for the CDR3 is TGTGCCAGCAGTTTAGGAAGACGCAGGGCCTATCAGCCCCAGCATTTT.

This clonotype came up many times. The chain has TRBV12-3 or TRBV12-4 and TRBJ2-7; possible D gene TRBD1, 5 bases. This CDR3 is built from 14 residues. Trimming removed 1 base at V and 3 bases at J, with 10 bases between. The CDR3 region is CASSLGQKNYEQYF. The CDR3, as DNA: TGTGCCAGCAGTTTAGGACAGAAAAACTACGAGCAGTACTTC.

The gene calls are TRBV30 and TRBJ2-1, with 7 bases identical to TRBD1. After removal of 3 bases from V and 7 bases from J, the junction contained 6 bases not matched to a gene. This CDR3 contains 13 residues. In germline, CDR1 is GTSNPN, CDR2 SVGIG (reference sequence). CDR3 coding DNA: TGTGCCTGGAGGACTACAGGGGTTAATGAGCAGTTCTTC. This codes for CAWRTTGVNEQFF.

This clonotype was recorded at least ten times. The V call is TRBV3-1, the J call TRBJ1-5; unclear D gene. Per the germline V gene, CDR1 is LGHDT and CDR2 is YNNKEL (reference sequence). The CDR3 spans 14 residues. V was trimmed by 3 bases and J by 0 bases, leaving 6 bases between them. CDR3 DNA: TGTGCCAGCAGCCACAAATATAGCAATCAGCCCCAGCATTTT. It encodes CASSHKYSNQPQHF.

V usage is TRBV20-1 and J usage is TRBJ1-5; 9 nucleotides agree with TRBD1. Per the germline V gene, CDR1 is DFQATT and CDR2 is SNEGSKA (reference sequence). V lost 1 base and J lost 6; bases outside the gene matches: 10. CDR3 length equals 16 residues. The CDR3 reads CSARGGQGRPSQPQHF. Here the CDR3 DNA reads TGCAGTGCTAGAGGGGGACAGGGCCGCCCCAGTCAGCCCCAGCATTTT.

CDR3 bases: TGCGCCAGCAGCTTCGGTGGCAGCGGGAGTGCAAACATTCAGTACTTC. This codes for CASSFGGSGSANIQYF. The rearrangement links TRBV5-1 to TRBJ2-4; TRBD2 matches at 8 bases. V gave up 2 bases and J gave up 6 bases; unmatched junction bases: 10. The CDR3 is 16 residues long. Germline CDR1 SGHRS, CDR2 YFSETQ.